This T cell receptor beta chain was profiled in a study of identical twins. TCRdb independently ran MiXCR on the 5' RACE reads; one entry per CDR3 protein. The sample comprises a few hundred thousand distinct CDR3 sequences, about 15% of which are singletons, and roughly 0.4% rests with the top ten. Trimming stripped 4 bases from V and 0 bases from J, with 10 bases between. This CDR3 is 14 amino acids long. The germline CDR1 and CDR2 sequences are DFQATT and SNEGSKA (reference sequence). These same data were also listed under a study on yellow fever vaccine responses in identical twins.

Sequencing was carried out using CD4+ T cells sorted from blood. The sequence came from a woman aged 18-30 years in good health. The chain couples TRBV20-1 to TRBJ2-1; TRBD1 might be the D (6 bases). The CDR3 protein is CSANRVSSYNEQFF. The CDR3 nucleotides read TGCAGTGCTAACAGGGTGAGCTCCTACAATGAGCAGTTCTTC.